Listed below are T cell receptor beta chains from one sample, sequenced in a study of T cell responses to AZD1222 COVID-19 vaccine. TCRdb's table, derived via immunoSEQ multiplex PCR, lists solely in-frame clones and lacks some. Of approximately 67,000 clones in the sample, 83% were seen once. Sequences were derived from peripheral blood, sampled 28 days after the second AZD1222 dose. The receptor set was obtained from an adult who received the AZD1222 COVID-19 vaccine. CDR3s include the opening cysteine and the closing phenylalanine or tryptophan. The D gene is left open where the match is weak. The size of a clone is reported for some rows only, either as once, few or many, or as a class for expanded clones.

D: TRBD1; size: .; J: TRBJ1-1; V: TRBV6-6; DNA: TGTGCCAGCAGTGGATCCCTGACAGGGGAAGGCCGCCTGAACACTGAAGCTTTCTTT; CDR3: CASSGSLTGEGRLNTEAFF
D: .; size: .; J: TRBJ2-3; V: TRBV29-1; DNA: TGCAGCGTTGACCCGGGGTCCACCGATACGCAGTATTTT; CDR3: CSVDPGSTDTQYF
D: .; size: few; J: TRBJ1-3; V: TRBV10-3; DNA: TGTGCCATCAGTGACGGCTCTGGAAACACCATATATTTT; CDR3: CAISDGSGNTIYF
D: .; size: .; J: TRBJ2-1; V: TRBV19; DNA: TGTGCCAGTAGTAGCCAGGGTACTACCTACAATGAGCAGTTCTTC; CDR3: CASSSQGTTYNEQFF
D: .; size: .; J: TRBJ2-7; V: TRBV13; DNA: TGTGCCAGCAGCCTTTCCTACGAGCAGTACTTC; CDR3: CASSLSYEQYF
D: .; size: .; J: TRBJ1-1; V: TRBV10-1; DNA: TGCGCCAGCAGTGGGGACGGCTGGGAAGCTTTCTTT; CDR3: CASSGDGWEAFF
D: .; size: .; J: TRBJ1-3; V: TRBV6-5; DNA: TGTGCCGCTGTACAGAAGGGCTCTGGAAACACCATATATTTT; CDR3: CAAVQKGSGNTIYF
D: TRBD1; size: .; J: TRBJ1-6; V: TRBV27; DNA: TGTGCCAGCAGTATTAGGACAGGGGGCGCTTACGATTCACCCCTCCACTTT; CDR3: CASSIRTGGAYDSPLHF
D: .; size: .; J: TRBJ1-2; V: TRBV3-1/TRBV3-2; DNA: TGTGCCAGCAGCCAAGAGGGGGACCCCTATGGCTACACCTTC; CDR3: CASSQEGDPYGYTF
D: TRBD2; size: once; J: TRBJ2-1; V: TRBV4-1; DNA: TGCGCCAGCAGCCCTCGGAGCGGGGGGGCCTACAATGAGCAGTTCTTC; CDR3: CASSPRSGGAYNEQFF
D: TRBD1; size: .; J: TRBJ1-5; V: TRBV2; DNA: TGTGCCAGCAGTGTGGACAGGGGCAATCAGCCCCAGCATTTT; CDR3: CASSVDRGNQPQHF
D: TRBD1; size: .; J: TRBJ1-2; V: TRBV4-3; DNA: TGCGCCAGCAGCCGTAACAGGGGGCTTGGCTACACCTTC; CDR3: CASSRNRGLGYTF
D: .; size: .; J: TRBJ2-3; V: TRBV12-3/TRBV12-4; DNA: TGTGCCAGCAGAAACACAGATACGCAGTATTTT; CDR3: CASRNTDTQYF